Presented here are 18 T cell receptor beta chains from one specimen sequenced in a study of T cell responses to AZD1222 COVID-19 vaccine. Measured with immunoSEQ multiplex PCR; TCRdb has only the in-frame clones, and not every one. The top ten hold around 1.6% of the sample, which has 100,000 to 150,000 clones, 87% seen once. The input for sequencing was peripheral blood, taken on day 0 of AZD1222 vaccination. These receptors originate from an adult in good health.

The chain combines TRBV7-6 with TRBJ2-3; no firm D call. The CDR3 sequence is 15 residues long. The ends were cut back, 0 bases at V and 2 bases at J, with 9 bases in the middle. CDR1 SGHVS and CDR2 FNYEAQ come from the germline V gene. Here the CDR3 reads CASSLAPIVTDTQYF. CDR3 nucleotide sequence: TGTGCCAGCAGCTTAGCGCCAATTGTCACAGATACGCAGTATTTT.

The chain employs TRBV3-1 (or the pseudogene TRBV3-2) and TRBJ1-1, with unresolved D. V was cut by 1 base and J by 0 bases, with 6 bases left in between. The CDR3 consists of 14 residues. Germline V gene data show CDR1 as LGHDT and CDR2 as YNNKEL (reference sequence). The CDR3 sequence is CASSQVDVNTEAFF. In nucleotides, the CDR3 is TGTGCCAGCAGCCAAGTGGATGTGAACACTGAAGCTTTCTTT.

This clone has a single count. The genes are TRBV9 and TRBJ2-1, with 11 bases matching TRBD1. Per germline, CDR1 SGDLS and CDR2 YYNGEE. The CDR3 totals 15 residues. The junction had 4 bases not matched to a gene; V was cut back by 3 bases and J by 5 bases. CDR3 protein: CASSAGTGGHNEQFF. The CDR3 region has the DNA TGTGCCAGCAGCGCCGGGACAGGGGGTCACAATGAGCAGTTCTTC.

The V and J genes are TRBV27 and TRBJ2-7; D is uncertain. The V gene lost 5 bases and the J gene lost 0 bases, with 8 bases spanning the gap. Germline values: CDR1 MNHEY, CDR2 SMNVEV (reference sequence). This CDR3 is built from 13 residues. The CDR3 DNA reads as TGTGCCAGCAGTCCCCTCCTCTCCTACGAGCAGTACTTC. It translates to CASSPLLSYEQYF.

V gene TRBV18 combines with J gene TRBJ1-3; no clear D. From germline, CDR1 is KGHSH and CDR2 LQKENI. This CDR3 has 15 amino acids. Trimming took off 3 bases at V and 0 bases at J, with 9 bases between the two ends. The CDR3 here is CASSPAATSGNTIYF. CDR3 in DNA: TGTGCCAGCTCACCGGCGGCGACCTCTGGAAACACCATATATTTT.

The chain employs TRBV6-2 or TRBV6-3 and TRBJ2-7; D perhaps matches TRBD2 (5 bases). In germline, CDR1 is MNHEY, CDR2 SVGEGT. CDR3 length equals 13 residues. V was shortened by 2 bases and J by 4 bases, with 9 bases between the two germline ends. CDR3 DNA: TGTGCCAGCAGTTACAACGGGGAATACGAGCAGTACTTC. This codes for CASSYNGEYEQYF.

This rearrangement joins TRBV30 to TRBJ1-2; unclear D gene. The CDR3 extends over 11 amino acids. The germline gives CDR1 GTSNPN, CDR2 SVGIG (reference sequence). V was trimmed by 2 bases and J by 10 bases, leaving 11 bases between them. The CDR3 sequence is CAWSTGPAYTF. In DNA form, the CDR3 reads TGTGCCTGGAGTACCGGACCCGCCTACACCTTC.

The chain couples TRBV18 to TRBJ1-5; D gene unclear. The CDR3 contains 13 residues. Germline CDR1 reads KGHSH; CDR2 reads LQKENI. The V and J ends lost 5 bases and 8 bases respectively, with 13 bases between them. The CDR3 bases are TGTGCCAGCTCAACGTCCGACCCTGAGCCCCAGCATTTT. Translated, it gives CASSTSDPEPQHF.

The V gene is TRBV11-2, the J gene TRBJ1-1; D gene ambiguous. The length of the CDR3 is 13 residues. Germline assignment: CDR1 SGHAT and CDR2 FQNNGV. V gave up 6 bases and J gave up 1 base, with 9 bases separating them. CDR3 sequence: CASRLQENTEAFF. The CDR3 DNA reads TGTGCCAGCAGGCTACAAGAGAACACTGAAGCTTTCTTT.

J is TRBJ2-7 and V is TRBV28; 8 positions agree with TRBD2. From germline, CDR1 is MDHEN and CDR2 SYDVKM. The CDR3 has 15 amino acids. Trimming at V came to 7 bases and at J to 2 bases, leaving 10 bases not matched to a gene. CDR3 in amino acids: CASNARRAGAYEQYF. In DNA, the CDR3 is TGTGCCAGCAACGCACGGAGAGCGGGGGCCTACGAGCAGTACTTC.

This chain connects TRBV2 to TRBJ2-1; 8 bases agree with TRBD2. The trim removed 4 bases at V and 4 bases at J, leaving 6 bases unmatched. Germline values: CDR1 SNHLY, CDR2 FYNNEI. CDR3 length equals 15 residues. Written as DNA, the CDR3 is TGTGCCAGCAGTGCGACTAGCGCATTTTACAATGAGCAGTTCTTC. Translation: CASSATSAFYNEQFF.

The chain recombines TRBV14 with TRBJ1-2; TRBD1 matches at 10 bases. V lost 1 base and J lost 8; bases outside the gene matches: 7. The CDR3 sequence is 15 residues long. Germline values: CDR1 SGHDN, CDR2 FVKESK. The DNA of the CDR3 is TGTGCCAGCAGCCAAGCCGGGACAGGGGAAAGAGGCTACACCTTC. Amino acid sequence: CASSQAGTGERGYTF.

The CDR3, as DNA: TGTGCCAGCAGTCCGACAGAGCTCTCTGGAAACACCATATATTTT. Its protein is CASSPTELSGNTIYF. J is TRBJ1-3 and V is TRBV6-5, with D perhaps TRBD1 (5 bases). Trimming shortened V by 5 bases and J by 0 bases, and 11 bases separated the two germline ends. From germline, CDR1 is MNHEY and CDR2 SVGAGI. This CDR3 is built from 15 residues.

The CDR3 sequence: CASTNSPSEAFF. CDR3 bases: TGTGCCAGCACCAACTCACCTTCTGAAGCTTTCTTT. This rearrangement joins TRBV6-5 to TRBJ1-1, with no clear D. V was pared by 7 bases and J by 6 bases, with 12 bases between. The CDR3 consists of 12 residues. Germline CDR1 reads MNHEY; CDR2 reads SVGAGI.

V gene TRBV20-1 combines with J gene TRBJ2-4; D is uncertain. Trimming shortened V by 3 bases and J by 7 bases, and 4 bases separated the two germline ends. This CDR3 has 10 amino acids. Looked up from germline, CDR1 is DFQATT and CDR2 is SNEGSKA (reference sequence). The CDR3 spells CSASGNIQYF. CDR3 DNA sequence: TGCAGTGCTAGCGGGAACATTCAGTACTTC.

This clone was detected only once. V usage is TRBV19 and J usage is TRBJ2-5; D gene ambiguous. This CDR3 contains 12 residues. CDR1 and CDR2 (germline): LNHDA, SQIVND (reference sequence). V lost 7 bases to trimming and J lost 1 base, with 7 bases between them. Here the CDR3 DNA reads TGTGCCAGTATGGGCAGCCAAGAGACCCAGTACTTC. It codes for CASMGSQETQYF. The variable domain in full, with the rest retrieved from reference TRBV19 and TRBJ2-5, is DGGITQSPKYLFRKEGQNVTLSCEQNLNHDAMYWYRQDPGQGLRLIYYSQIVNDFQKGDIAEGYSVSREKKESFPLTVTSAQKNPTAFYLCASMGSQETQYFGPGTRLLVL.

V gene TRBV2 combines with J gene TRBJ2-3; 8 positions agree with TRBD1. Germline V lookup: CDR1 SNHLY, CDR2 FYNNEI. The CDR3 totals 17 residues. J was trimmed by 3 bases and V by 0 bases; bases with no gene match: 8. The CDR3 loop is CASSEAETGVWTDTQYF. The CDR3 coding sequence is TGTGCCAGCAGTGAAGCTGAGACAGGGGTCTGGACAGATACGCAGTATTTT. The whole variable domain, filled in from reference TRBV2 and TRBJ2-3, reads EPEVTQTPSHQVTQMGQEVILRCVPISNHLYFYWYRQILGQKVEFLVSFYNNEISEKSEIFDDQFSVERPDGSNFTLKIRSTKLEDSAMYFCASSEAETGVWTDTQYFGPGTRLTVL.

The rearrangement links TRBV28 to TRBJ2-7; D possibly corresponds to TRBD1 (5 bases). This CDR3 has 14 amino acids. From germline, CDR1 is MDHEN and CDR2 SYDVKM. Trimming removed 10 bases from V and 4 bases from J, with 20 bases in between. The CDR3 region is CATKGVLGRYEQYF. In DNA form, the CDR3 reads TGTGCCACAAAAGGGGTTTTGGGCCGTTACGAGCAGTACTTC.